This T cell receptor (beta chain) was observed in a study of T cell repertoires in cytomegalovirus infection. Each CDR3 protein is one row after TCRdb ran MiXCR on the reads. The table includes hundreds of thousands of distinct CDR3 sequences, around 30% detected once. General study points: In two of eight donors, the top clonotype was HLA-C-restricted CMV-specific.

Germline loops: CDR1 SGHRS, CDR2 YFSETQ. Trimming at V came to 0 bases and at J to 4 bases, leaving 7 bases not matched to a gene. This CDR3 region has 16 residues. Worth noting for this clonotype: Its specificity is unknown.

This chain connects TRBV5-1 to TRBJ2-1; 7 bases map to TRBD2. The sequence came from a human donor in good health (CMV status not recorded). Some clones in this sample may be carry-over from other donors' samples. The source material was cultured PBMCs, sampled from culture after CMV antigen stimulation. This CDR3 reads CASSLDVGGLYNEQFF. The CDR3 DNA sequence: TGCGCCAGCAGCTTGGACGTGGGAGGGCTATACAATGAGCAGTTCTTC.